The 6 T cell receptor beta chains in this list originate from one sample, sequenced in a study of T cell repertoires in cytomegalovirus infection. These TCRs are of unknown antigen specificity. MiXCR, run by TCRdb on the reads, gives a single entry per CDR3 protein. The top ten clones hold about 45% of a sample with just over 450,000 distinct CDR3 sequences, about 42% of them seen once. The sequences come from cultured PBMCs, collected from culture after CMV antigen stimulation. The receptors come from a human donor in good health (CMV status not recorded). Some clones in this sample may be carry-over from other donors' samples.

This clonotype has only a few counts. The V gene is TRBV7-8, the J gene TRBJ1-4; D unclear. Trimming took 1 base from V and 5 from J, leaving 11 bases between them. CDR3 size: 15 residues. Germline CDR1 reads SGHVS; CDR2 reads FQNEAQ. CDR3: CASSLEGAPNEKLFF. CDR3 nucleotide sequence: TGTGCCAGCAGCTTAGAAGGTGCGCCAAATGAAAAACTGTTTTTT. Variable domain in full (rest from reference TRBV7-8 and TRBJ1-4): GAGVSQSPRYKVAKRGQDVALRCDPISGHVSLFWYQQALGQGPEFLTYFQNEAQLDKSGLPSDRFFAERPEGSVSTLKIQRTQQEDSAVYLCASSLEGAPNEKLFFGSGTQLSVL.

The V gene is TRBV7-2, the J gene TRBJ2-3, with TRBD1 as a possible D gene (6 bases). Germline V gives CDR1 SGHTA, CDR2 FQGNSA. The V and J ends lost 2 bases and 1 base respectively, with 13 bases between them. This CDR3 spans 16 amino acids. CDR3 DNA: TGTGCCAGCAGCTTACAGGGGACGGTTGGCACAGATACGCAGTATTTT. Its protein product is CASSLQGTVGTDTQYF.

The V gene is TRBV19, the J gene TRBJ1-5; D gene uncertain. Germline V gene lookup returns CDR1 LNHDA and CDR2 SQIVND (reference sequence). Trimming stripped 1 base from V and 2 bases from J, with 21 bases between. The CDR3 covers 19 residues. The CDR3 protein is CASSIGRTKSRPRNQPQHF. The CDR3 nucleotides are TGTGCCAGTAGTATAGGGCGAACGAAAAGCCGTCCCCGCAATCAGCCCCAGCATTTT.

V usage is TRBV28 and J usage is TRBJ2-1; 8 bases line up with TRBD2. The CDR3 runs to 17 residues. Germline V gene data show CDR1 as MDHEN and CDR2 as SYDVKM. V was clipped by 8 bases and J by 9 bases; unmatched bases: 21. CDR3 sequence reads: CASRRAGGRPEVGEQFF. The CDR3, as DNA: TGTGCCAGCCGAAGAGCCGGCGGGAGGCCGGAGGTTGGTGAGCAGTTCTTC.

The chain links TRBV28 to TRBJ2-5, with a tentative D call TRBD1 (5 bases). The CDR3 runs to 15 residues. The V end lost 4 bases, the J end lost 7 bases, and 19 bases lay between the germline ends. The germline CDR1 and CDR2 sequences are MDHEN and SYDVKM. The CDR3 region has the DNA TGTGCCAGCAGTTGGGGCATTGGTCGGGCCGGGACCCAGTACTTC. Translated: CASSWGIGRAGTQYF. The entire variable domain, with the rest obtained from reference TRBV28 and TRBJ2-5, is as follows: DVKVTQSSRYLVKRTGEKVFLECVQDMDHENMFWYRQDPGLGLRLIYFSYDVKMKEKGDIPEGYSVSREKKERFSLILESASTNQTSMYLCASSWGIGRAGTQYFGPGTRLLVL.

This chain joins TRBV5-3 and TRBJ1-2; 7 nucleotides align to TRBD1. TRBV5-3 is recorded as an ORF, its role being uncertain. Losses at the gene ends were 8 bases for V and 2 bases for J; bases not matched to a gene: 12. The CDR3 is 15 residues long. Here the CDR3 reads CASGLTDRTNYGYTF. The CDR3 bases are TGTGCCAGTGGGCTTACGGACAGGACGAACTATGGCTACACCTTC.